This T cell receptor (beta chain) was captured in a study of neoadjuvant anti-PD-1 for oral cavity cancer. The table came from immunoSEQ multiplex PCR; TCRdb's copy has only in-frame clones and leaves some out. Of under 8,000 clones listed, roughly 69% are singletons. The time point was: after neoadjuvant nivolumab, at surgical resection. The sequence was obtained from a person aged 35-79 years with oral cavity squamous cell carcinoma. This specimen was PBMCs, taken after nivolumab (anti-PD-1) treatment.

The CDR3 bases are TGTGCCAGCAGTGAAGTGTCCGGGAACACTGAAGCTTTCTTT. Translating it yields CASSEVSGNTEAFF. The rearrangement joins TRBV6-1 to TRBJ1-1; D is ambiguous. Per the germline V gene, CDR1 is MNHNS and CDR2 is SASEGT. The CDR3 has 14 residues. Between the trimmed V and J ends, which lost 1 base and 1 base, there was a span of 7 bases.